This is a list of T cell receptor beta chains from one sample in a study of blood T cells in healthy people across ages. In TCRdb, the 5' RACE reads were re-called with MiXCR into one record per CDR3 protein. In the table there are 920,000 or so distinct CDR3 sequences, 40% to 50% of which are singletons. The sample comprised blood. The origin of the receptors is a woman between 55 and 75 years old in good health. CDR3s include the opening cysteine and the closing phenylalanine or tryptophan. Fields, in order: V gene, CDR3 protein.

v_gene: TRBV12-3/TRBV12-4
CDR3aa: CASRTSGSLNEQFF

v_gene: TRBV29-1
CDR3aa: CSLRDLATYEQFF

v_gene: TRBV12-3/TRBV12-4
CDR3aa: CASSSGQGEVLGANVLTF

v_gene: TRBV9
CDR3aa: CASRGLSIPGANVLTF

v_gene: TRBV27
CDR3aa: CASSLTGNSEQYF

v_gene: TRBV20-1
CDR3aa: CSAREQGVNTGELFF

v_gene: TRBV9
CDR3aa: CASSFGTSGAQETQYF

v_gene: TRBV30
CDR3aa: CAWNNLNEQFF

v_gene: TRBV20-1
CDR3aa: CSATDWPPEYNEQFF

v_gene: TRBV20-1
CDR3aa: CSANSRGGGELFF

v_gene: TRBV27
CDR3aa: CARSLSPRGTDTQYF

v_gene: TRBV30
CDR3aa: CAWRTGITTISLKETQYF

v_gene: TRBV20-1
CDR3aa: CSAAPGLAGGDEQFF

v_gene: TRBV9
CDR3aa: CASSVDPTRTGSYEQYF

v_gene: TRBV29-1
CDR3aa: CSAGQEGYGYTF

v_gene: TRBV20-1
CDR3aa: CSARWDGTDTQYF

v_gene: TRBV6-5
CDR3aa: CASSSTGTSGRNEQFF

v_gene: TRBV20-1
CDR3aa: CSAVLLAGNNNEQFF

v_gene: TRBV18
CDR3aa: CASSRRSGIYNEQFF

v_gene: TRBV10-3
CDR3aa: CAIRPDTRQETQYF

v_gene: TRBV13
CDR3aa: CASSSRIVEMQFF

v_gene: TRBV5-1
CDR3aa: CASKKGGQDNEQYF

v_gene: TRBV5-1
CDR3aa: CASSWGGTGRSPDEQYF